The T cell receptor beta chain described here comes from a study of metastatic and nonmetastatic thyroid tumors. Study-level information: The study looked at repertoires side by side in blood and in tumor or nodule tissue from malignant and benign thyroid patients.

Germline CDR1 MGHRA, CDR2 YSYEKL. With V trimmed by 3 bases and J by 0 bases, 3 bases remained unmatched. The CDR3 has 17 residues. Patients were all untreated before their thyroid surgery. From the PCR reads, TCRdb re-called clones with MiXCR. Of 25,000 or so clones listed, about 15% are singletons. Comments on this clone: What it recognizes is unknown.

Study-level results: Reported TCR beta diversity, measured in blood and tumor, was significantly higher for malignant thyroid tumors than for benign nodules.

The source of this sequence is a male donor with papillary thyroid cancer or a benign thyroid nodule (not recorded which). Some clones in this sample may be carry-over from other donors' samples. The sequenced sample consisted of blood. The rearrangement uses TRBV4-1 and TRBJ2-3, with 13 bases that match TRBD2. The CDR3 region is CASSQGLAGPSTDTQYF. The CDR3 nucleotides are TGCGCCAGCAGCCAGGGACTAGCGGGGCCTAGCACAGATACGCAGTATTTT.